This T cell receptor beta chain was recorded in a study of T cell responses to AZD1222 COVID-19 vaccine (dated by TCRdb to the early 2020s). Regarding the complete study: TCR sequencing was performed for roughly 250 trial participants, of whom about 200 were given two doses of AZD1222 and around 26 were given two doses of MenACWY control vaccine. Enrollment into the trials was organized by age into subgroups of 18-55, 56-69 and 70-plus years, and those subgroups contained roughly 140, 27 and 60 TCR-sequenced participants, respectively. Study-wide conclusions, independent of this receptor: Nearly half of unique spike-specific TCRs reportedly recognized epitopes outside regions mutated in the B.1.351 and B.1.1.7 variants. Most participants were white British and females outnumbered males, and the authors suggested that clonal diversity may have been underestimated. In the small 56-69-year group, the increase in depth fell short of significance, most likely because of low power. CD4 TCRs associated with the vaccine covered the entire spike protein, and the dominant responses were in regions 160-218 and 743-854. Conclusions about previously exposed vaccinees were limited because only six AZD1222 recipients were SARS-CoV-2 seropositive at baseline. Because no samples from the day 14 peak response were available, repertoires could be characterized only after the peak T cell response. After two AZD1222 doses, spike-specific TCR breadth and depth were significantly higher than at day 0 and than in MenACWY recipients.

Remarks on this clone: What this receptor recognizes is not known. No base qualities exist here, and no much larger clone lies one base off it.

The time point label of this sample denotes: about 28 days (+/-7) after the second vaccine dose. Because spike-specific TCR depth and breadth did not differ between the two schedules, AZD1222 recipients who got a second dose at roughly 4 weeks were pooled with those who got a second dose at roughly 12 weeks. The vaccinee samples were drawn from two UK trials, COV001 and COV002, one of which was a single-blind randomized controlled phase 2/3 trial testing AZD1222 (ChAdOx1 nCoV-19) in healthy adults. For TCRbeta chain sequencing, PBMC samples were collected from trial participants at day 0 and at day 28 after the second dose. The CDR3 regions of human TCRbeta chains were subjected to immunosequencing. Per the original workflow: Repertoire TCRs were checked for matches against a reference library of SARS-CoV-2-specific TCRs that had been generated using the MIRA antigen-specificity platform. Breadth meant the fraction of unique TCRs that were SARS-CoV-2-associated, whereas depth meant the fraction of total T cells that were SARS-CoV-2-associated. Using the MIRA data, every spike-specific TCR was mapped to the spike region that the TCR reacted to and assigned to either a CD4 or a CD8 class. Log10-transformed breadth and depth values were compared by one-way ANOVA with Sidak's multiple comparisons tests. TCRdb carries this immuneACCESS record with in-frame sequences only. Its versions omit some clonotypes, under half of them owing to an unresolved V gene in the studies checked, with the rest unexplained. V and J calls and clone size are given by that table; D and trimming were obtained from the DNA. For this sample the table gives 120,000 or so clones, of which around 83% were detected only once. About 27% of the sample is held by the ten biggest clonotypes.

Spanning cysteine to phenylalanine, the CDR3 consists of 13 amino acids. Of all the DNA, just the CDR3 is kept, 39 bases in frame from base 1. CDR1 KGHSH and CDR2 LQKENI are derived from the germline V gene. Between the V and J ends, shortened by 6 bases and 7 bases respectively, the junction contains 15 bases. The chain is encoded by TRBV18 joined to TRBJ1-1, with no confident D gene call. This clonotype was sampled from an adult who received the AZD1222 COVID-19 vaccine. This material consisted of peripheral blood, taken 28 days after the second AZD1222 dose. The base sequence is TGTGCCAGCTCCCGACCCCCGTGGCATGAAGCTTTCTTT. It is translated as CASSRPPWHEAFF. Joined to the reference TRBV18 and TRBJ1-1 proteins, this CDR3 gives the full variable domain: NAGVMQNPRHLVRRRGQEARLRCSPMKGHSHVYWYRQLPEEGLKFMVYLQKENIIDESGMPKERFSAEFPKEGPSILRIQQVVRGDSAAYFCASSRPPWHEAFFGQGTRLTVV.